The 6 T cell receptor beta chains reported below all come from one sample, sequenced in a study of T cells in women clearing cervical HPV infection. Some clones are missing from TCRdb's copy, which holds only in-frame ones; the method was immunoSEQ multiplex PCR. This listing includes about 23,000 clones. The sample consisted of blood buffy coat. These receptor sequences come from a woman between 18 and 69 years old with a cervical HPV16 infection that either progressed to CIN3+ or cleared (not recorded which).

With regard to this clone: The CDR3 goes on 3 residues after the read ends, and that part is filled in from the germline J gene. The chain carries TRBV19 and TRBJ1-5; D is ambiguous. CDR1 and CDR2 from the germline V gene are LNHDA and SQIVND (reference sequence). CDR3 length: 16 residues. The germline V and J ends were trimmed by 9 bases and 0 bases, with 18 bases remaining between them. CDR3 loop: CASRRAGGLSNQPQHF. Partial CDR3 DNA: TGTGCCAGCAGGAGGGCCGGTGGCCTTAGCAATCAGCCC.

Details on this clone: The missing CDR3 end, 3 residues past where the read stops, is filled in from the germline J gene. The chain carries TRBV20-1 and TRBJ1-2; maybe TRBD1 (5 bases). The germline V gene encodes CDR1 DFQATT and CDR2 SNEGSKA (reference sequence). V was shortened by 6 bases and J by 6 bases, with 14 bases between the two germline ends. This CDR3 region has 12 residues. The part of the CDR3 DNA that was read is TGCAGTGCGATTCAGGGCAGGGATGGC. As protein: CSAIQGRDG. In full, the CDR3 reads CSAIQGRDGYTF.

Remarks on this clone: The missing CDR3 end, 3 residues past where the read stops, is filled in from the germline J gene. The chain uses TRBV6-4 and TRBJ1-2; 9 bases fit TRBD1. The CDR3 length is 14 residues. Per the germline V gene, CDR1 is MRHNA and CDR2 is SNTAGT. The V segment lost 10 bases and the J segment 3 bases; nucleotides outside the gene matches: 9. Incomplete CDR3 DNA: TGTGCCAACCCGGGGACAGGGCAACACTATGGC. Amino acids: CANPGTGQHYG. The complete CDR3 reads CANPGTGQHYGYTF.

Turning to this clone: From the germline J gene comes the end of the CDR3, since the read stops 3 residues before it. Within the sample, other DNA sequences also encode this same CDR3. The genes are TRBV20-1 and TRBJ1-1; D might be TRBD1 (6 bases). In germline, CDR1 is DFQATT, CDR2 SNEGSKA (reference sequence). The length of the CDR3 is 14 residues. Trimming cost V 3 bases and J 4 bases, with 15 bases left between them. The sequenced CDR3 bases are TGCAGTGCTAGTAGCCCTACCAGGGGCACTGAA. Translating it yields CSASSPTRGTE. The entire CDR3 reads CSASSPTRGTEAFF.

In regard to this clone: The read is 3 residues too short to cover the CDR3 end, so that end is filled in from the germline J gene. V and J are TRBV7-9 and TRBJ1-1; TRBD1 matches 9 bases. After removal of 6 bases from V and 7 bases from J, the junction contained 9 bases not matched to a gene. The CDR3 is 14 amino acids. CDR1 SEHNR and CDR2 FQNEAQ come from the germline V gene (reference sequence). CDR3 loop: CASRPGQGFGEAFF. Partial CDR3 DNA: TGTGCCAGCAGACCGGGACAGGGTTTTGGTGAA.

Comment on this clone: The CDR3 is cut off 3 residues early in the read; its end comes from the germline J gene. The genes are TRBV4-1 and TRBJ2-7, with D possibly TRBD1 on 6 matching bases. The CDR3 runs to 15 residues. The V gene's germline CDR1 is MGHRA and CDR2 YSYEKL. V was trimmed by 3 bases and J by 0 bases, leaving 12 bases between them. CDR3 sequence: CASSHQDSSSYEQYF. The CDR3 DNA, read in part, is TGCGCCAGCAGCCACCAGGACAGTAGCTCCTACGAG.